The 13 T cell receptor beta chains below all came from one sample that was sequenced in a study of blood T cell repertoires in COVID-19. TCRdb keeps only in-frame clones here, not all; method: immunoSEQ multiplex PCR. The sample consists of roughly 250,000 clones, about 90% of them appearing once. Sample: PBMCs or T cells enriched from blood (not recorded which). Receptors originate from a human donor in a cohort exposed to, infected with or recovered from COVID-19 (not recorded which). The donor label of this sample is uncertain.

The chain is built from TRBV29-1 and TRBJ1-1; D gene unclear. This CDR3 has 15 residues. Germline V CDR1 and CDR2: SQVTM, ANQGSEA. In DNA, the CDR3 is TGCGCAGCGCGTCTTGAGCCGACTTTTGGTACTGAAGCTTTCTTT. Amino acids: CAARLEPTFGTEAFF.

This chain connects TRBV19 to TRBJ2-2; 8 bases map to TRBD1. The CDR3 is made up of 14 amino acids. V lost 8 bases, J lost 7 bases, and 9 bases stayed unmatched. The V gene's germline CDR1 is LNHDA and CDR2 SQIVND (reference sequence). The CDR3 is CASEQGAQGGELFF. The CDR3 DNA reads TGTGCCAGTGAGCAGGGGGCGCAGGGCGGGGAGCTGTTTTTT. The full variable domain, completed using reference TRBV19 and TRBJ2-2, is DGGITQSPKYLFRKEGQNVTLSCEQNLNHDAMYWYRQDPGQGLRLIYYSQIVNDFQKGDIAEGYSVSREKKESFPLTVTSAQKNPTAFYLCASEQGAQGGELFFGEGSRLTVL.

In its sample, this clone was seen once. This chain joins TRBV4-1 and TRBJ1-2, with 8 bases identical to TRBD1. The CDR3 runs 16 residues. V lost 0 bases and J lost 8; bases outside the gene matches: 11. Germline-derived CDR1 and CDR2 are MGHRA and YSYEKL. CDR3 nucleotide sequence: TGCGCCAGCAGCCAAGAAATTCGAGGACAGGGTGGAGGCTACACCTTC. It translates to CASSQEIRGQGGGYTF.

In its sample, this clone was seen once. The CDR3 DNA is TGTGCCAGTAGTACCCGGGACAGGGATGTATGGGATAGCAATCAGCCCCAGCATTTT. Amino acid sequence: CASSTRDRDVWDSNQPQHF. The chain joins TRBV19 to TRBJ1-5, with 9 bases aligning to TRBD1. V lost 4 bases and J lost 0; bases outside the gene matches: 13. CDR1 and CDR2 from the germline V gene are LNHDA and SQIVND (reference sequence). CDR3 length: 19 residues.

V and J are TRBV10-3 and TRBJ2-1; 8 bases fit TRBD2. The trim removed 3 bases at V and 5 bases at J, leaving 6 bases unmatched. The CDR3 has 15 residues. The germline V gene encodes CDR1 ENHRY and CDR2 SYGVKD. CDR3 in DNA: TGTGCCATCAGTGATAGGAGCGGGGGCCACAATGAGCAGTTCTTC. It encodes CAISDRSGGHNEQFF.

The chain carries TRBV7-9 and TRBJ2-3; no reliable D call. V shed 6 bases and J shed 5 bases, with 12 bases lying between them. Germline CDR1 SEHNR, CDR2 FQNEAQ (reference sequence). CDR3 size: 13 residues. The CDR3 nucleotides are TGTGCCAGCAGACCCGCGAACCGAGATACGCAGTATTTT. It is translated as CASRPANRDTQYF.

This chain links TRBV6-4 with TRBJ2-1; the D gene is possibly TRBD2 (6 bases). The germline V gene has CDR1 MRHNA and CDR2 SNTAGT. The CDR3 runs to 15 residues. V was shortened by 3 bases and J by 5 bases, with 14 bases between the two germline ends. The chain's CDR3 is CASSESSGTDNEQFF. CDR3 in DNA: TGTGCCAGCAGTGAGAGTAGCGGAACAGACAATGAGCAGTTCTTC.

This sequence joins TRBV7-9 and TRBJ2-5; 9 bases match TRBD2. V gave up 1 base and J gave up 1 base; unmatched junction bases: 1. Per germline, CDR1 SEHNR and CDR2 FQNEAQ (reference sequence). This CDR3 has 15 amino acids. The CDR3 loop reads CASSLGAGGQETQYF. In nucleotides, the CDR3 is TGTGCCAGCAGCTTAGGAGCGGGGGGCCAAGAGACCCAGTACTTC.

The rearrangement uses TRBV12-3 or TRBV12-4 and TRBJ2-7, with TRBD2 as a possible D gene (5 bases). The CDR3 contains 12 residues. With 3 bases removed from V and 3 bases from J, the gap between germline ends came to 6 bases. The CDR3, as DNA: TGTGCCAGCAGTTTTGAGGGCTACGAGCAGTACTTC. Encoded protein: CASSFEGYEQYF.

The chain combines TRBV4-3 with TRBJ1-1; the D gene is possibly TRBD1 (5 bases). Germline loops: CDR1 LGHNA, CDR2 YSLEER. With 5 bases removed from V and 11 bases from J, the gap between germline ends came to 33 bases. CDR3 length: 18 residues. In DNA form, the CDR3 reads TGCGCCAGCAGCTCCATCACCTTCCCGGGACTCCGCATCGGGAGGGCTTTCTTT. Its translation is CASSSITFPGLRIGRAFF.

CDR3 DNA sequence: TGTGCCAGCAGTGAATGGGGGGGACAGGTGAATTCACCCCTCCACTTT. It specifies CASSEWGGQVNSPLHF. The V and J genes are TRBV25-1 and TRBJ1-6, with TRBD1 identical over 8 bases. CDR1 is MGHDK and CDR2 is SYGVNS in the germline V gene. V lost 1 base, J lost 7 bases, and 6 bases stayed unmatched. This CDR3 comprises 16 residues. Based on the CDR3 plus reference TRBV25-1 and TRBJ1-6, the full variable domain is EADIYQTPRYLVIGTGKKITLECSQTMGHDKMYWYQQDPGMELHLIHYSYGVNSTEKGDLSSESTVSRIRTEHFPLTLESARPSHTSQYLCASSEWGGQVNSPLHFGNGTRLTVT.

This clone occurred once. The CDR3 loop reads CASSLRGGEQFF. CDR3 in DNA: TGTGCCAGCAGTTTAAGGGGCGGTGAGCAGTTCTTC. The V gene is TRBV12-3 or TRBV12-4, the J gene TRBJ2-1; D is perhaps TRBD1 (5 bases). V was trimmed by 2 bases and J by 9 bases, leaving 8 bases between them. The CDR3 loop spans 12 amino acids.

The chain has TRBV6-6 and TRBJ2-7; TRBD1 is a possible D gene (5 bases). The CDR3 is made up of 13 amino acids. The germline V gene has CDR1 MNHNY and CDR2 SVGAGI (reference sequence). The V end lost 7 bases, the J end lost 2 bases, and 12 bases lay between the germline ends. CDR3 in DNA: TGTGCCAGCACCCTAGACAGCGCCTACGAGCAGTACTTC. Its translation: CASTLDSAYEQYF.